The clone carrying this T cell receptor beta chain was found many times. This CDR3 is 16 amino acids long. The V end was cut by 2 bases, the J end by 0 bases, with 8 bases between. These data come from a study of neurological immune-mediated disorders. From 15-18 subjects, every sequencing run obtained over 180 million TCR-beta sequences. TCRdb fed the 5' RACE reads into MiXCR, producing one record per CDR3 protein. The sample has about 55,000 distinct CDR3 sequences, approximately 3.9% seen once. Sequencing input: PBMCs. This chain links TRBV12-3 or TRBV12-4 with TRBJ2-6; no clear D gene. The sequence came from a man aged 25 to 45 with multiple sclerosis. CDR3 nucleotide sequence: TGTGCCAGCAGTTTACGGCGGTTCTCTGGGGCCAACGTCCTGACTTTC. It specifies CASSLRRFSGANVLTF.